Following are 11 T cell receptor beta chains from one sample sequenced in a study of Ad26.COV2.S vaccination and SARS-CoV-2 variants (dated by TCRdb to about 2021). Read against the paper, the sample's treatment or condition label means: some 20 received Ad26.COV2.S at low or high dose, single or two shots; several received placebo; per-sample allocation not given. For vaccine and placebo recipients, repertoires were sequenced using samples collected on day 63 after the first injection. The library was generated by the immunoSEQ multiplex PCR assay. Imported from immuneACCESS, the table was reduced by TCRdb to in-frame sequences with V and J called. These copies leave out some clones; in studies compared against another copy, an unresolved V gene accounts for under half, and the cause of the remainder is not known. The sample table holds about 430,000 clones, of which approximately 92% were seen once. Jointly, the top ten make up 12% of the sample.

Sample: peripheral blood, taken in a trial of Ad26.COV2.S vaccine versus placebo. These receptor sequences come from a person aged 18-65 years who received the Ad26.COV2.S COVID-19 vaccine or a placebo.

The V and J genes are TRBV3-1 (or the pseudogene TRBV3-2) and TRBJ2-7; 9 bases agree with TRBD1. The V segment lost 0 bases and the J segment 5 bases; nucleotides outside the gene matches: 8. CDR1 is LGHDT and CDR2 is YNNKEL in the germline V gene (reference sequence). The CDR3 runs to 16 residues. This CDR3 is CASSQDLGTGFHEQYF. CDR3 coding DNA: TGTGCCAGCAGCCAAGATCTCGGGACAGGGTTTCACGAGCAGTACTTC.

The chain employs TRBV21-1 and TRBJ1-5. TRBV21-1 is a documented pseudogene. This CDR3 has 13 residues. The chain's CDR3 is CASSKARDQPQHF. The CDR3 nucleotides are TGTGCCAGCAGCAAAGCGAGGGATCAGCCCCAGCATTTT.

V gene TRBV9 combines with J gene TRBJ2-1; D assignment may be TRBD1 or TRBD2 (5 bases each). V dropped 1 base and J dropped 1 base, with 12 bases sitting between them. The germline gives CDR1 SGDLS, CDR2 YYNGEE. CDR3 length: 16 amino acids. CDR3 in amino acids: CASSVRGDRSYNEQFF. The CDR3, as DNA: TGTGCCAGCAGCGTAAGAGGGGACCGGTCCTACAATGAGCAGTTCTTC.

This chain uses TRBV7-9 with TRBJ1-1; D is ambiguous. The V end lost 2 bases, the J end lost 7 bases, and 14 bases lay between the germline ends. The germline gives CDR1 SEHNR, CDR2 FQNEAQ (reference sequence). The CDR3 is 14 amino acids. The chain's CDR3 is CASSLTDPDGEAFF. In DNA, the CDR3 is TGTGCCAGCAGCTTAACGGACCCGGACGGTGAAGCTTTCTTT.

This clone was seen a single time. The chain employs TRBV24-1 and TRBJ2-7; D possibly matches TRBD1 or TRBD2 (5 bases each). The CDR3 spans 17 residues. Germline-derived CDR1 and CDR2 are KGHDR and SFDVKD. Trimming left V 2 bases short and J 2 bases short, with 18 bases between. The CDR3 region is CATSDSSAGTSTYEQYF. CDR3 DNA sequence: TGTGCCACCAGTGATTCCTCGGCCGGGACCTCCACCTACGAGCAGTACTTC.

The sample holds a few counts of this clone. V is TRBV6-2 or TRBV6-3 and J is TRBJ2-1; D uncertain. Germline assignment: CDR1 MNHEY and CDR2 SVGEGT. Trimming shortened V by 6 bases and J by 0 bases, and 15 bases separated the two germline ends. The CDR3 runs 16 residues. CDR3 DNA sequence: TGTGCCAGCAGCCCTCAACCTCAGAGCTCCTACAATGAGCAGTTCTTC. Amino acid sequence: CASSPQPQSSYNEQFF.

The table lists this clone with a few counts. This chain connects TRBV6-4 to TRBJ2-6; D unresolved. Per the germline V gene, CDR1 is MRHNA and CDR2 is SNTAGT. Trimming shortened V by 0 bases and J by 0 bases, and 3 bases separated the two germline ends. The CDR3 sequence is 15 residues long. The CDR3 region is CASSDSSSGANVLTF. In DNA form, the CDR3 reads TGTGCCAGCAGTGACTCGAGCTCTGGGGCCAACGTCCTGACTTTC.

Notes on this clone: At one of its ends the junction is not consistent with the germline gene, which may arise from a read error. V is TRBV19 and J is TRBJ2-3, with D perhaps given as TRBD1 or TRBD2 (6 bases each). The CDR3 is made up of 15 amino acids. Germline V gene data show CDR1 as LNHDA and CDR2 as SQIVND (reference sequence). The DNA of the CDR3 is TGTGCCAGTAGTATTCCGGGACTGCCGACAGGTACGCAGTATTTT. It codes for CASSIPGLPTGTQYF.

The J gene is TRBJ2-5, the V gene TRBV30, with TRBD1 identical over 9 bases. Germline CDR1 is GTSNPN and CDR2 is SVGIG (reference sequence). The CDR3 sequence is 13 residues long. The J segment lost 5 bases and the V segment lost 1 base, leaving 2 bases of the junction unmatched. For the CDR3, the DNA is TGTGCCTGGAGTGCGACAGGGGGGGAGACCCAGTACTTC. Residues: CAWSATGGETQYF.

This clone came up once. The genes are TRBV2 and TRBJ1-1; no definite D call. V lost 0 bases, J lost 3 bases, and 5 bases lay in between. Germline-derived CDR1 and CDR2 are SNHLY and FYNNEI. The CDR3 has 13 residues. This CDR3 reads CASSEARYTEAFF. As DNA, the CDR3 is TGTGCCAGCAGTGAAGCCCGATACACTGAAGCTTTCTTT.

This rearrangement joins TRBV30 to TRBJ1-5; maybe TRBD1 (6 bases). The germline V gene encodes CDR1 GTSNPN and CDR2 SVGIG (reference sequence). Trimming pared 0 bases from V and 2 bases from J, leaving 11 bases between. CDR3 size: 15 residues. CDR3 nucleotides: TGTGCCTGGAGTGTTTCAGGGGTCGGCAATCAGCCCCAGCATTTT. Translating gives CAWSVSGVGNQPQHF. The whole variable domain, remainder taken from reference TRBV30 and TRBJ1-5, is SQTIHQWPATLVQPVGSPLSLECTVEGTSNPNLYWYRQAAGRGLQLLFYSVGIGQISSEVPQNLSASRPQDRQFILSSKKLLLSDSGFYLCAWSVSGVGNQPQHFGDGTRLSIL.